Below are 10 T cell receptor beta chains sequenced from a single sample in a study of OX40 agonist ivuxolimab in advanced cancers. Here immunoSEQ multiplex PCR was the method, and the copy in TCRdb shows in-frame clones only, minus some. The data hold 55,000 to 70,000 clones, with about 80% observed a single time. The sequenced sample was CD4+ or CD8+ T cells sorted from blood, obtained in a trial of the OX40 agonist ivuxolimab. The receptors shown here come from an adult with an advanced solid tumor such as melanoma, head and neck, liver or kidney cancer.

This clone was recorded only once. The V call is TRBV7-9, the J call TRBJ2-2; 10 bases align to TRBD2. The CDR3 contains 15 residues. The trim removed 2 bases at V and 5 bases at J, leaving 2 bases unmatched. Germline V gives CDR1 SEHNR, CDR2 FQNEAQ (reference sequence). The CDR3 loop is CASSLSSGGTGELFF. The CDR3 nucleotides read TGTGCCAGCAGCTTATCTAGCGGGGGTACCGGGGAGCTGTTTTTT.

The V and J genes are TRBV9 and TRBJ1-6; D possibly corresponds to TRBD1 (5 bases). V was shortened by 4 bases and J by 5 bases, with 13 bases between the two germline ends. Germline V gene lookup returns CDR1 SGDLS and CDR2 YYNGEE. CDR3 size: 15 residues. The CDR3 DNA reads TGTGCCAGCAGCCGGGGCCAAGGAAATAATTCACCCCTCCACTTT. This translates into CASSRGQGNNSPLHF. The whole variable domain, filled in from reference TRBV9 and TRBJ1-6, reads DSGVTQTPKHLITATGQRVTLRCSPRSGDLSVYWYQQSLDQGLQFLIQYYNGEERAKGNILERFSAQQFPDLHSELNLSSLELGDSALYFCASSRGQGNNSPLHFGNGTRLTVT.

The chain has TRBV14 and TRBJ2-2; 7 bases agree with TRBD2. The germline V gene has CDR1 SGHDN and CDR2 FVKESK. V was clipped by 4 bases and J by 6 bases; unmatched bases: 5. The CDR3 has 14 residues. CDR3 sequence: CASSPLGGAGELFF. In nucleotides, the CDR3 is TGTGCCAGCAGCCCCCTGGGGGGGGCCGGGGAGCTGTTTTTT.

This rearrangement joins TRBV25-1 to TRBJ2-7, with D uncertain. Between the trimmed V and J ends, which lost 5 bases and 3 bases, there was a span of 5 bases. Germline V gene lookup returns CDR1 MGHDK and CDR2 SYGVNS. The CDR3 sequence is 11 residues long. The CDR3 reads CASSTDYEQYF. The CDR3 nucleotides are TGTGCCAGCAGTACCGACTACGAGCAGTACTTC.

The genes are TRBV5-1 and TRBJ1-1, with no clear D. The CDR3 is 14 residues long. Trimming stripped 4 bases from V and 0 bases from J, with 10 bases between. Germline CDR1 SGHRS, CDR2 YFSETQ. CDR3 region: CASSLDIVNTEAFF. In nucleotides, the CDR3 is TGCGCCAGCAGCCTAGACATAGTGAACACTGAAGCTTTCTTT. Variable domain in full (rest from reference TRBV5-1 and TRBJ1-1): KAGVTQTPRYLIKTRGQQVTLSCSPISGHRSVSWYQQTPGQGLQFLFEYFSETQRNKGNFPGRFSGRQFSNSRSEMNVSTLELGDSALYLCASSLDIVNTEAFFGQGTRLTVV.

The chain links TRBV6-1 to TRBJ1-2; D gene uncertain. V lost 7 bases, J lost 5 bases, and 14 bases lay in between. CDR1 is MNHNS, CDR2 SASEGT, per germline. The CDR3 has 13 residues. CDR3 sequence reads: CASTRDKSYGYTF. Written as DNA, the CDR3 is TGTGCCAGCACGCGCGACAAGTCTTATGGCTACACCTTC.

This clone was seen many times. The chain joins TRBV7-9 to TRBJ1-2; D is undetermined. Trimming removed 3 bases at V and 4 bases at J, with 12 bases between. The CDR3 spans 14 residues. Germline CDR1 SEHNR, CDR2 FQNEAQ (reference sequence). CDR3 in amino acids: CASSFGSPPYGYTF. DNA for the CDR3: TGTGCCAGCAGCTTCGGTTCACCCCCCTATGGCTACACCTTC.

The chain recombines TRBV27 with TRBJ2-7, with D perhaps matching TRBD1 (6 bases). With 5 bases removed from V and 0 bases from J, the gap between germline ends came to 11 bases. CDR3 size: 14 residues. Per the germline V gene, CDR1 is MNHEY and CDR2 is SMNVEV (reference sequence). The CDR3 loop is CASSRYRASYEQYF. The CDR3 DNA is TGTGCCAGCAGTCGATACAGGGCCTCCTACGAGCAGTACTTC.

This sequence joins TRBV19 and TRBJ1-5; 9 bases line up with TRBD1. Germline-derived CDR1 and CDR2 are LNHDA and SQIVND (reference sequence). The CDR3 has 13 residues. After removal of 9 bases from V and 4 bases from J, the junction contained 4 bases not matched to a gene. The chain's CDR3 is CASRQGVNQPQHF. Here the CDR3 DNA reads TGTGCCAGCCGACAGGGGGTGAATCAGCCCCAGCATTTT.

The chain links TRBV13 to TRBJ2-7; 10 nucleotides align to TRBD1. Germline CDR1 and CDR2: PRHDT and FYEKMQ (reference sequence). The CDR3 is 14 amino acids. Losses at the gene ends were 4 bases for V and 7 bases for J; bases not matched to a gene: 7. CDR3: CASSYGQGVKEQYF. The CDR3 DNA sequence: TGTGCCAGCAGCTACGGACAGGGGGTAAAGGAGCAGTACTTC.